The 11 T cell receptor beta chains listed next were all sequenced from one sample in a study of beta chain features in type 1 diabetes. Study-level points and caveats: Type 1 diabetes patients had TCRB CDR3s that were shorter (moderately but significantly so) in all four CD4+ subsets.

TCRB transcripts that were expressed got sequenced, as all of the isolated RNA had been reverse transcribed. Generated by immunoSEQ multiplex PCR, the TCRdb table keeps only in-frame clones and is missing some. The table has 600,000 to 700,000 clones, about an eighth seen once. No cognate antigen is known for these TCRs. The sample taken for sequencing was naive CD4+ T cells from blood. These receptors came from a man aged 18 to 30 with type 1 diabetes.

This clone was seen a handful of times. The rearrangement links TRBV25-1 to TRBJ1-1, with D uncertain. This CDR3 comprises 14 residues. Trimming removed 8 bases at V and 1 base at J, with 14 bases between. Germline lookup yields CDR1 MGHDK and CDR2 SYGVNS. The CDR3 loop reads CASLGRLSNTEAFF. As DNA, the CDR3 is TGTGCCAGCCTCGGCAGGCTCTCGAACACTGAAGCTTTCTTT.

V gene TRBV6-5 combines with J gene TRBJ1-4, with D maybe TRBD1 (5 bases). The CDR3 totals 11 residues. Germline CDR1 MNHEY, CDR2 SVGAGI. V was shortened by 2 bases and J by 14 bases, with 9 bases between the two germline ends. CDR3 DNA: TGTGCCAGCAGTTACGAGGGACGGCTGTTTTTT. This codes for CASSYEGRLFF.

This clone was counted a few times. Written as DNA, the CDR3 is TGCGCCAGCAGCCAAACAACGGGGGGCGTGAACACTGAAGCTTTCTTT. This translates into CASSQTTGGVNTEAFF. The chain couples TRBV4-1 to TRBJ1-1; possibly TRBD1 for D (6 bases). The CDR3 contains 16 residues. CDR1 and CDR2 (germline): MGHRA, YSYEKL. The germline V and J ends were trimmed by 2 bases and 0 bases, with 13 bases remaining between them.

The gene calls are TRBV6-5 and TRBJ2-5, with D unclear. CDR3 length equals 13 residues. Per germline, CDR1 MNHEY and CDR2 SVGAGI. V dropped 1 base and J dropped 4 bases, with 7 bases sitting between them. The CDR3 here is CASSYWARETQYF. The CDR3 DNA sequence: TGTGCCAGCAGTTACTGGGCACGAGAGACCCAGTACTTC.

At least ten counts were recorded for this clone. The V gene is TRBV23-1, the J gene TRBJ2-5; no reliable D call. TRBV23-1 is an ORF, with its function uncertain. Trimming removed 4 bases at V and 5 bases at J, with 11 bases between. The length of the CDR3 is 13 residues. The CDR3 nucleotides read TGCGCCAGCAGTCGCCGCGGTATGGAGACCCAGTACTTC. Its translation is CASSRRGMETQYF.

The V and J genes are TRBV2 and TRBJ2-2; D gene ambiguous. Germline V gene sequence: CDR1 SNHLY, CDR2 FYNNEI. The CDR3 runs 14 residues. Between the trimmed V and J ends, which lost 3 bases and 0 bases, there was a span of 5 bases. The CDR3 region is CASSDGPNTGELFF. DNA for the CDR3: TGTGCCAGCAGTGATGGACCGAACACCGGGGAGCTGTTTTTT.

The gene calls are TRBV25-1 and TRBJ2-2, with TRBD2 matching over 7 bases. Germline V lookup: CDR1 MGHDK, CDR2 SYGVNS. This CDR3 is 15 amino acids long. Trimming removed 2 bases from V and 4 bases from J; junction bases left unmatched: 4. The CDR3 nucleotides read TGTGCCAGCAGTGAAGGACTAGACCGCACCGGGGAGCTGTTTTTT. Amino acid sequence: CASSEGLDRTGELFF.

This clone was seen only a few times. V usage is TRBV28 and J usage is TRBJ2-2; D may be TRBD2 (6 bases). V was pared by 6 bases and J by 3 bases, with 11 bases between. This CDR3 is built from 14 residues. CDR1 is MDHEN, CDR2 SYDVKM, per germline. The CDR3 spells CASRGEDYTGELFF. For the CDR3, the DNA is TGTGCCAGCAGAGGGGAGGACTACACCGGGGAGCTGTTTTTT.

CDR3 sequence: CASSPGAYNEQFF. Written as DNA, the CDR3 is TGTGCCAGCAGTCCGGGGGCGTACAATGAGCAGTTCTTC. The chain has TRBV28 and TRBJ2-1, with D perhaps matching TRBD1 or TRBD2 (6 bases each). The CDR3 consists of 13 residues. V lost 5 bases, J lost 4 bases, and 9 bases lay in between. CDR1 MDHEN and CDR2 SYDVKM come from the germline V gene.

The chain is built from TRBV11-3 and TRBJ2-5; 8 nucleotides align to TRBD1. J gave up 1 base and V 5 bases, and 9 bases lay outside the gene matches. Germline values: CDR1 SGHNT, CDR2 YENEEA. The CDR3 is 16 residues long. This CDR3 reads CASSTGQGFGQETQYF. The CDR3 region has the DNA TGTGCCAGCAGCACAGGACAGGGCTTCGGCCAAGAGACCCAGTACTTC.

This clone was detected a few times. This chain joins TRBV7-8 and TRBJ1-1, with TRBD1 identical over 7 bases. The CDR3 sequence is 14 residues long. Per germline, CDR1 SGHVS and CDR2 FQNEAQ. V lost 5 bases and J lost 1; bases outside the gene matches: 4. CDR3 sequence reads: CASSMGQTNTEAFF. Written as DNA, the CDR3 is TGTGCCAGCAGCATGGGACAGACGAACACTGAAGCTTTCTTT.